These 31 T cell receptor beta chains came from one sample sequenced in a study of T cell changes during pregnancy in multiple sclerosis. The protocol was immunoSEQ multiplex PCR, while the TCRdb copy is restricted to in-frame clones and leaves out a portion. There are some 50,000 clones in the sample; roughly 90% occur only once, and approximately 1.5% lies in the top ten. The sequences come from peripheral blood, collected in the first trimester of pregnancy. These receptors all come from a female donor in good health, enrolled as a control in a pregnancy study.

This clone was counted a single time. This chain connects TRBV7-9 to TRBJ2-1; weak D call: TRBD1 (5 bases). CDR1 SEHNR and CDR2 FQNEAQ come from the germline V gene (reference sequence). V was clipped by 2 bases and J by 5 bases, with 16 bases between them. The CDR3 covers 16 residues. CDR3 protein: CASSLFGSRTHNEQFF. The CDR3 DNA reads TGTGCCAGCAGCTTATTCGGATCGAGGACACACAATGAGCAGTTCTTC.

This chain links TRBV5-1 with TRBJ2-5; weak D call: TRBD2 (6 bases). This CDR3 region has 14 residues. Trimming pared 6 bases from V and 0 bases from J, leaving 12 bases between. Germline V CDR1 and CDR2: SGHRS, YFSETQ. Written as DNA, the CDR3 is TGCGCCAGCACGGGTCGGGGGAACCAAGAGACCCAGTACTTC. This encodes CASTGRGNQETQYF.

To note about this clone: The junction departs from the called germline gene at one end, perhaps through a read error. The chain uses TRBV4-3 and TRBJ2-7, with D perhaps TRBD2 (6 bases). This CDR3 contains 15 residues. Germline V gene sequence: CDR1 LGHNA, CDR2 YSLEER. In nucleotides, the CDR3 is TGCGCCAGCGGCCAAGAGTTCGGGAGCTCCTACGAGCAGTACTTC. Its protein product is CASGQEFGSSYEQYF.

The J gene is TRBJ2-5, the V gene TRBV23-1; weak D call: TRBD2 (5 bases). TRBV23-1 is an open reading frame, and its role is uncertain. V shed 0 bases and J shed 3 bases, with 5 bases lying between them. The CDR3 totals 13 residues. The CDR3 region has the DNA TGCGCCAGCAGTCAATCGGGAGAAGAGACCCAGTACTTC. Its protein product is CASSQSGEETQYF.

The V and J genes are TRBV19 and TRBJ1-4; TRBD1 agrees at 11 bases. The CDR3 is 17 residues long. V gave up 5 bases and J gave up 10 bases; unmatched junction bases: 15. Per germline, CDR1 LNHDA and CDR2 SQIVND (reference sequence). In nucleotides, the CDR3 is TGTGCCAGTAGTTTCAGACTACCGGGGACAGGGGGTCGAAAACTGTTTTTT. Its protein product is CASSFRLPGTGGRKLFF.

The chain uses TRBV15 and TRBJ1-1; D is perhaps TRBD1 (5 bases). The germline V gene has CDR1 LNHNV and CDR2 YYDKDF (reference sequence). CDR3 length: 15 amino acids. V lost 0 bases to trimming and J lost 1 base, with 9 bases between them. CDR3 nucleotide sequence: TGTGCCACCAGCAGAGATCGCGGGGGGAACACTGAAGCTTTCTTT. Translated, it gives CATSRDRGGNTEAFF.

The chain links TRBV5-1 to TRBJ2-4; weak D call: TRBD1 (5 bases). This CDR3 has 14 residues. Trimming removed 4 bases from V and 8 bases from J, with 16 bases in between. The germline V gene encodes CDR1 SGHRS and CDR2 YFSETQ. The CDR3 nucleotides are TGCGCCAGCAGCAGAGTACAGGACGGTTACATTCAGTACTTC. It is translated as CASSRVQDGYIQYF.

This sequence joins TRBV6-5 and TRBJ1-2; 7 bases are a match to TRBD1. The CDR3 runs 14 residues. The V and J ends lost 4 bases and 4 bases, in that order; junction bases with no gene match: 6. Germline CDR1 reads MNHEY; CDR2 reads SVGAGI. The CDR3 DNA sequence: TGTGCCAGCAGTTCCAGGGGACAGTCCTATGGCTACACCTTC. Its protein product is CASSSRGQSYGYTF.

The chain combines TRBV10-2 with TRBJ1-3; 10 nucleotides align to TRBD1. The length of the CDR3 is 15 residues. Germline CDR1 reads WSHSY; CDR2 reads SAAADI. The trim removed 4 bases at V and 7 bases at J, leaving 7 bases unmatched. CDR3 nucleotide sequence: TGCGCCAGCAGTGCTGGGGACAGGGGAGGGAACACCATATATTTT. This translates into CASSAGDRGGNTIYF.

CDR3 nucleotide sequence: TGTGCCAGCAGCCGGGGACTAGCGGTTTCAGATACGCAGTATTTT. Protein: CASSRGLAVSDTQYF. The chain is built from TRBV7-3 and TRBJ2-3; 11 bases map to TRBD2. Germline V gives CDR1 SGHTA, CDR2 FQGTGA. V lost 5 bases and J lost 4; bases outside the gene matches: 5. This CDR3 is 15 amino acids long.

V is TRBV5-1 and J is TRBJ2-7, with D perhaps matching TRBD1 (6 bases). CDR1 SGHRS and CDR2 YFSETQ come from the germline V gene. V lost 5 bases, J lost 0 bases, and 9 bases lay in between. This CDR3 comprises 13 residues. The CDR3 spells CASSGGFSYEQYF. CDR3 DNA: TGCGCCAGCAGTGGGGGCTTCTCCTACGAGCAGTACTTC.

The CDR3 spells CASSSPGERGTYEQYF. The DNA for the CDR3 is TGTGCCAGCAGTTCCCCAGGAGAAAGGGGAACCTACGAGCAGTACTTC. V and J are TRBV28 and TRBJ2-7, with D possibly matching TRBD1 (5 bases). The V and J ends lost 4 bases and 2 bases respectively, with 18 bases between them. From germline, CDR1 is MDHEN and CDR2 SYDVKM. The CDR3 extends over 16 amino acids.

The chain recombines TRBV28 with TRBJ1-2; perhaps TRBD1 as D (6 bases). Germline V gives CDR1 MDHEN, CDR2 SYDVKM. This CDR3 contains 16 residues. With 4 bases removed from V and 4 bases from J, the gap between germline ends came to 19 bases. The CDR3 reads CASSSPAIRDTYGYTF. CDR3 nucleotides: TGTGCCAGCAGTTCCCCCGCCATCCGGGACACCTATGGCTACACCTTC.

This chain connects TRBV19 to TRBJ2-7; D may be TRBD2 (6 bases). Germline V CDR1 and CDR2: LNHDA, SQIVND (reference sequence). The V gene lost 10 bases and the J gene lost 7 bases, with 20 bases spanning the gap. The CDR3 contains 13 residues. CDR3 DNA: TGTGCCACCTCGGGGCAGTTGGCGGGGGAGCAGTACTTC. It codes for CATSGQLAGEQYF.

The chain employs TRBV15 and TRBJ2-3; perhaps TRBD2 as D (6 bases). Germline CDR1 is LNHNV and CDR2 is YYDKDF (reference sequence). The CDR3 has 16 amino acids. V lost 5 bases to trimming and J lost 6 bases, with 21 bases between them. DNA of the CDR3: TGTGCCACCAGCTCAAAGAGGATGGAGGGGAGGGATACGCAGTATTTT. This encodes CATSSKRMEGRDTQYF. The whole variable domain, filled in from reference TRBV15 and TRBJ2-3, reads DAMVIQNPRYQVTQFGKPVTLSCSQTLNHNVMYWYQQKSSQAPKLLFHYYDKDFNNEADTPDNFQSRRPNTSFCFLDIRSPGLGDTAMYLCATSSKRMEGRDTQYFGPGTRLTVL.

This clone was observed a single time. This chain links TRBV7-3 with TRBJ2-2, with 8 bases that match TRBD2. The CDR3 is made up of 14 amino acids. The junction had 5 bases not matched to a gene; V was cut back by 3 bases and J by 8 bases. Per germline, CDR1 SGHTA and CDR2 FQGTGA. CDR3: CASSLTGGSGELFF. CDR3 DNA: TGTGCCAGCAGCTTGACGGGAGGGTCGGGGGAGCTGTTTTTT.

The chain combines TRBV13 with TRBJ1-2, with a tentative D call TRBD1 (6 bases). The length of the CDR3 is 19 residues. V lost 5 bases and J lost 0, with 25 bases in between. The germline gives CDR1 PRHDT, CDR2 FYEKMQ (reference sequence). The DNA of the CDR3 is TGTGCCAGCAGCCTCCCTGAACGGACACTGGACAGACCTAACTATGGCTACACCTTC. Its protein is CASSLPERTLDRPNYGYTF.

The chain couples TRBV6-5 to TRBJ2-1, with TRBD2 matching 9 bases. This CDR3 contains 16 residues. The V gene end was trimmed by 4 bases and the J gene end by 4 bases; junction bases not matched to a gene: 8. Germline assignment: CDR1 MNHEY and CDR2 SVGAGI. Written as DNA, the CDR3 is TGTGCCAGCAGTTTGGGTAGCGGGGGAACATACAATGAGCAGTTCTTC. Translation: CASSLGSGGTYNEQFF.

This clone was detected once. V is TRBV19 and J is TRBJ2-7, with 8 nucleotides matching TRBD2. Germline V gene lookup returns CDR1 LNHDA and CDR2 SQIVND (reference sequence). The CDR3 is made up of 15 amino acids. V trimming: 1 base; J trimming: 2 bases; junction bases outside the gene matches: 4. CDR3: CASSIGLAGAYEQYF. The CDR3 nucleotides read TGTGCCAGTAGTATAGGCCTAGCGGGCGCCTACGAGCAGTACTTC.

The V call is TRBV15, the J call TRBJ2-7; 10 bases match TRBD2. Looked up from germline, CDR1 is LNHNV and CDR2 is YYDKDF (reference sequence). V dropped 0 bases and J dropped 2; count of bases not matched to a gene: 10. The CDR3 contains 18 residues. Here the CDR3 DNA reads TGTGCCACCAGCAGAGAAGTTAGCGGGAGGACAATCGCCTACGAGCAGTACTTC. It yields the protein CATSREVSGRTIAYEQYF.

This clone was detected only a few times. The chain uses TRBV6-5 and TRBJ1-2; perhaps TRBD1 as D (6 bases). Germline loops: CDR1 MNHEY, CDR2 SVGAGI. The CDR3 consists of 14 residues. Deletions cut 2 bases from V and 2 bases from J, with 9 bases between. The CDR3 bases are TGTGCCAGCAGTTACGGGGGCAGGAACTATGGCTACACCTTC. Encoded protein: CASSYGGRNYGYTF.

J is TRBJ2-7 and V is TRBV7-2; 11 bases line up with TRBD2. With 1 base clipped from V and 4 bases from J, the junction kept 9 bases outside the gene matches. Germline CDR1 reads SGHTA; CDR2 reads FQGNSA. This CDR3 is built from 17 residues. CDR3 bases: TGTGCCAGCAGCTTAGTGTTCGGTAGCGGGAGGGGTTACGAGCAGTACTTC. This gives the protein CASSLVFGSGRGYEQYF.

V and J are TRBV30 and TRBJ2-2, with 7 nucleotides matching TRBD2. The CDR3 extends over 13 amino acids. Germline CDR1 and CDR2: GTSNPN and SVGIG (reference sequence). Trimming at V came to 1 base and at J to 6 bases, leaving 2 bases not matched to a gene. The CDR3: CAWSGAGAGELFF. The CDR3 DNA follows: TGTGCCTGGAGTGGCGCGGGGGCCGGGGAGCTGTTTTTT. The whole variable domain, filled in from reference TRBV30 and TRBJ2-2, reads SQTIHQWPATLVQPVGSPLSLECTVEGTSNPNLYWYRQAAGRGLQLLFYSVGIGQISSEVPQNLSASRPQDRQFILSSKKLLLSDSGFYLCAWSGAGAGELFFGEGSRLTVL.

This clone was seen a few times. The chain combines TRBV6-6 with TRBJ1-3, with 7 bases that match TRBD1. The germline V gene encodes CDR1 MNHNY and CDR2 SVGAGI (reference sequence). V was clipped by 5 bases and J by 4 bases; unmatched bases: 2. This CDR3 spans 13 amino acids. CDR3 coding DNA: TGTGCCAGCAGTGCGGACAGGGGAAACACCATATATTTT. Translation: CASSADRGNTIYF.

The chain is built from TRBV27 and TRBJ2-7, with TRBD1 matching over 7 bases. V shed 4 bases and J 0 bases; nucleotides not matched to a gene: 3. This CDR3 has 14 residues. The V gene's germline CDR1 is MNHEY and CDR2 SMNVEV (reference sequence). The CDR3 is CASSWDRNSYEQYF. CDR3 in DNA: TGTGCCAGCAGTTGGGACAGAAACTCCTACGAGCAGTACTTC.

V usage is TRBV5-5 and J usage is TRBJ1-4; 7 bases are a match to TRBD1. The germline V gene has CDR1 SGHKS and CDR2 YYEKEE (reference sequence). The length of the CDR3 is 14 residues. J gave up 3 bases and V 3 bases, and 2 bases lay outside the gene matches. The CDR3 DNA reads as TGTGCCAGCAGCTCGACAGGGTCTAATGAAAAACTGTTTTTT. It is translated as CASSSTGSNEKLFF. The full variable domain, its missing parts supplied by reference TRBV5-5 and TRBJ1-4, is DAGVTQSPTHLIKTRGQQVTLRCSPISGHKSVSWYQQVLGQGPQFIFQYYEKEERGRGNFPDRFSARQFPNYSSELNVNALLLGDSALYLCASSSTGSNEKLFFGSGTQLSVL.

The chain is built from TRBV28 and TRBJ2-5, with 9 bases identical to TRBD1. The V gene end was trimmed by 6 bases and the J gene end by 5 bases; junction bases not matched to a gene: 10. CDR1 and CDR2 from the germline V gene are MDHEN and SYDVKM. This CDR3 region has 15 residues. The CDR3 region has the DNA TGTGCCAGCAGCCTCCCTGGACAGGGGAAGGAGACCCAGTACTTC. Translation: CASSLPGQGKETQYF.

V usage is TRBV6-4 and J usage is TRBJ1-1; TRBD1 aligns across 10 bases. CDR1 MRHNA and CDR2 SNTAGT come from the germline V gene. The CDR3 spans 15 residues. After removal of 3 bases from V and 0 bases from J, the junction contained 1 base not matched to a gene. CDR3 DNA sequence: TGTGCCAGCAGTGAGGGACAGGGGTTGAACACTGAAGCTTTCTTT. Residues: CASSEGQGLNTEAFF.

This clone occurred once. J is TRBJ2-4 and V is TRBV19; unclear D gene. Trimming cost V 1 base and J 2 bases, with 6 bases left between them. This CDR3 is 14 amino acids long. The germline V gene encodes CDR1 LNHDA and CDR2 SQIVND (reference sequence). In nucleotides, the CDR3 is TGTGCCAGTAGTATAGGTATAACCAAAAACATTCAGTACTTC. Residues: CASSIGITKNIQYF.

The chain joins TRBV9 to TRBJ1-3; D possibly corresponds to TRBD1 (6 bases). Germline V lookup: CDR1 SGDLS, CDR2 YYNGEE. This CDR3 region has 16 residues. V was shortened by 4 bases and J by 2 bases, with 16 bases between the two germline ends. As DNA, the CDR3 is TGTGCCAGCAGCACCCTGATGGGACAACCTGGAAACACCATATATTTT. Its translation: CASSTLMGQPGNTIYF.

The V and J genes are TRBV7-3 and TRBJ2-2; D unresolved. The V and J ends lost 5 bases and 2 bases respectively, with 6 bases between them. This CDR3 region has 13 residues. The V gene's germline CDR1 is SGHTA and CDR2 FQGTGA. The CDR3 here is CASSRQNTGELFF. The CDR3 bases are TGTGCCAGCAGCCGACAAAACACCGGGGAGCTGTTTTTT.